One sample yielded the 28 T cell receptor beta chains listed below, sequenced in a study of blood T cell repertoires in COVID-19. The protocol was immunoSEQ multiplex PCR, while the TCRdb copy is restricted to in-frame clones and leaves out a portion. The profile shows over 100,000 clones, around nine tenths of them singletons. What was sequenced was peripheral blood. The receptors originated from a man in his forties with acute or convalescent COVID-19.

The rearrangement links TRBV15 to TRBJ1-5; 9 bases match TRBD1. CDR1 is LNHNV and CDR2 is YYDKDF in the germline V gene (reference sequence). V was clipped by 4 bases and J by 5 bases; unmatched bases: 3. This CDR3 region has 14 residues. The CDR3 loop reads CATSKDRGDQPQHF. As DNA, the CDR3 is TGTGCCACCAGCAAGGACAGGGGCGATCAGCCCCAGCATTTT.

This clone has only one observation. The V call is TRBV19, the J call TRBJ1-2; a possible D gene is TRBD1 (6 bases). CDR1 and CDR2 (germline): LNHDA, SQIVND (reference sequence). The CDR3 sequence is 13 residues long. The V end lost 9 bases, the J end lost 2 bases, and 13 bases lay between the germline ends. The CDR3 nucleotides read TGTGCCAGCAGCAGGGGACGGAACTATGGCTACACCTTC. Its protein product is CASSRGRNYGYTF.

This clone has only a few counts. The CDR3 coding sequence is TGTGCCAGCAGTTTAGTGAGGAGCGAAGCTTTCTTT. The encoded protein is CASSLVRSEAFF. The chain combines TRBV12-3 or TRBV12-4 with TRBJ1-1; no clear D gene. The CDR3 runs to 12 residues. Trimming cost V 1 base and J 8 bases, with 8 bases left between them.

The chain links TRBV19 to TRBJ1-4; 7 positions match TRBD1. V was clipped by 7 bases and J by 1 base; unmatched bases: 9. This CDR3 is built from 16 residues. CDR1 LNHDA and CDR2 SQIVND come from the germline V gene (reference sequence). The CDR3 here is CASTGGGFLTNEKLFF. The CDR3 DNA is TGTGCCAGTACAGGGGGTGGATTTTTAACTAATGAAAAACTGTTTTTT.

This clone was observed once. The CDR3 DNA reads as TGTGCCAGCAGCCAGCGGCCCACAGATACGCAGTATTTT. Translated, it gives CASSQRPTDTQYF. The genes are TRBV28 and TRBJ2-3; D might be TRBD2 (5 bases). This CDR3 contains 13 residues. Trimming took off 6 bases at V and 2 bases at J, with 9 bases between the two ends. Per germline, CDR1 MDHEN and CDR2 SYDVKM.

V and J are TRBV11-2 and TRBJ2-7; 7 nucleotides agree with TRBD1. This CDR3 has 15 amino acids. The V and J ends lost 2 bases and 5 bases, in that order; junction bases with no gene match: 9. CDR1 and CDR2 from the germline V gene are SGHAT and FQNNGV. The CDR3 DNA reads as TGTGCCAGCAGCTTACACCCCTGGACAGGTAACGAGCAGTACTTC. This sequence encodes CASSLHPWTGNEQYF.

The CDR3 protein is CASSRQETYEQYF. The CDR3 DNA is TGTGCCAGCAGTCGACAGGAGACCTACGAGCAGTACTTC. V gene TRBV6-5 combines with J gene TRBJ2-7, with a tentative D call TRBD1 (6 bases). Germline loops: CDR1 MNHEY, CDR2 SVGAGI. The CDR3 contains 13 residues. V lost 5 bases, J lost 2 bases, and 10 bases lay in between.

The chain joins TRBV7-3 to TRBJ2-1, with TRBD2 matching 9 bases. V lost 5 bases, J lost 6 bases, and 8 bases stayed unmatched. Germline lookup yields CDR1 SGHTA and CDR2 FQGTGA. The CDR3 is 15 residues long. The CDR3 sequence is CASSPLRGGINEQFF. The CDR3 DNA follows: TGTGCCAGCAGCCCCCTGCGGGGGGGTATCAATGAGCAGTTCTTC.

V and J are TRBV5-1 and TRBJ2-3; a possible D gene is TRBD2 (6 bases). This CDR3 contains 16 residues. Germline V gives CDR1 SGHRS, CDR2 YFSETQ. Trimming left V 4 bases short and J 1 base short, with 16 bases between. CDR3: CASSTEEGSGTDTQYF. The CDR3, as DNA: TGCGCCAGCAGCACCGAGGAGGGGAGTGGCACAGATACGCAGTATTTT.

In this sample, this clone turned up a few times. In DNA, the CDR3 is TGTGCTAGTGCCCGGGACAGGAGCTCCTACGAGCAGTACTTC. Translating gives CASARDRSSYEQYF. The chain carries TRBV12-5 and TRBJ2-7; 8 bases align to TRBD1. The CDR3 extends over 14 amino acids. Losses at the gene ends were 7 bases for V and 0 bases for J; bases not matched to a gene: 5. Germline CDR1 is LGHNT and CDR2 is FRNRAP.

The CDR3 DNA follows: TGTGCCAGCTCGGGCAGGGTTTTTACTGAAGCTTTCTTT. Translation: CASSGRVFTEAFF. The chain recombines TRBV7-8 with TRBJ1-1; possible D gene TRBD1, 5 bases. Germline CDR1 is SGHVS and CDR2 is FQNEAQ. Deletions cut 8 bases from V and 5 bases from J, with 15 bases between. This CDR3 is built from 13 residues.

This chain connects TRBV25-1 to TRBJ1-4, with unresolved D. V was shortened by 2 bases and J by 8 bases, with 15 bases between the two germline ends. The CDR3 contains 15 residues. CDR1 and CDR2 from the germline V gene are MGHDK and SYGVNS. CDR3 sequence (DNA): TGTGCCAGCAGTGAAATTGGTTTCTCAGGCGAAAAACTGTTTTTT. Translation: CASSEIGFSGEKLFF.

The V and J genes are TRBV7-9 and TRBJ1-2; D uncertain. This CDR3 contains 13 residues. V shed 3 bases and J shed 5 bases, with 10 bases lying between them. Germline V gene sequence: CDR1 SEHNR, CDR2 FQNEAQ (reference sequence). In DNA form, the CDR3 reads TGTGCCAGCAGCTTCTCCTCAGGTTATGGCTACACCTTC. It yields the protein CASSFSSGYGYTF. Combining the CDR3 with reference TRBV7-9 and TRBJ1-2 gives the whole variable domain DTGVSQNPRHKITKRGQNVTFRCDPISEHNRLYWYRQTLGQGPEFLTYFQNEAQLEKSRLLSDRFSAERPKGSFSTLEIQRTEQGDSAMYLCASSFSSGYGYTFGSGTRLTVV.

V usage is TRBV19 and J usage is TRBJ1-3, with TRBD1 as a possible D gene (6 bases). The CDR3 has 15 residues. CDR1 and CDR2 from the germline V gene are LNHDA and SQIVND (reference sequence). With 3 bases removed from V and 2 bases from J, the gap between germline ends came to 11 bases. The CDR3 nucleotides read TGTGCCAGTAGTATCTTCAGGGGAACTGGAAACACCATATATTTT. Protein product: CASSIFRGTGNTIYF.

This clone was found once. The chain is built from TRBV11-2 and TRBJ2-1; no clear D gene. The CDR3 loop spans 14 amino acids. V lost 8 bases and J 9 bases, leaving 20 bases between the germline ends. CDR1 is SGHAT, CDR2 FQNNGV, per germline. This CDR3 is CASQFVLRVSEQFF. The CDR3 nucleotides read TGTGCCAGCCAATTTGTGCTCCGGGTGAGTGAGCAGTTCTTC.

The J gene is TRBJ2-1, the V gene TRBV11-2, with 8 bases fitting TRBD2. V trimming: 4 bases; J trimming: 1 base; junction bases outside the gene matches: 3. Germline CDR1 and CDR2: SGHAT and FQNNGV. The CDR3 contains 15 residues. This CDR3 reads CASSSAGASYNEQFF. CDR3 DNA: TGTGCCAGCAGCTCAGCGGGAGCATCCTACAATGAGCAGTTCTTC.

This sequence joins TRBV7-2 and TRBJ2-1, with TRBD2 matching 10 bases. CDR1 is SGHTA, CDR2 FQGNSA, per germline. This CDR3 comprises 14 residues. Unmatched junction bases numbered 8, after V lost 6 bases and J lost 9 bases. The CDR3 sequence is CASSSLAGAVEQFF. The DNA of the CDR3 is TGTGCCAGCAGTTCCCTAGCGGGAGCGGTTGAGCAGTTCTTC.

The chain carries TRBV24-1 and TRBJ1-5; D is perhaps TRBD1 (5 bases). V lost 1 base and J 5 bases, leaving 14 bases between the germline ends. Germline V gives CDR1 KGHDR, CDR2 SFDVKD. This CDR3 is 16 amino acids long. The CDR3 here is CATSDFGGPEHQPQHF. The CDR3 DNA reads TGTGCCACCAGTGATTTCGGGGGACCCGAGCATCAGCCCCAGCATTTT.

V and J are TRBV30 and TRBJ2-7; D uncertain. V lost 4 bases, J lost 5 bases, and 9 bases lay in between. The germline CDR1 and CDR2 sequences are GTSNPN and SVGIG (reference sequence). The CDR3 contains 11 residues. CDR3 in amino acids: CAWKQSHEQYF. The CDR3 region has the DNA TGTGCCTGGAAACAGAGCCACGAGCAGTACTTC.

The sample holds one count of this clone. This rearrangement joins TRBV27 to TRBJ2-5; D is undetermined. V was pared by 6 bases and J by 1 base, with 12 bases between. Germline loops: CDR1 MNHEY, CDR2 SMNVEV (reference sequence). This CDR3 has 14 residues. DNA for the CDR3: TGTGCCAGCAGCTCAAATGCGGTCCAAGAGACCCAGTACTTC. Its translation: CASSSNAVQETQYF.

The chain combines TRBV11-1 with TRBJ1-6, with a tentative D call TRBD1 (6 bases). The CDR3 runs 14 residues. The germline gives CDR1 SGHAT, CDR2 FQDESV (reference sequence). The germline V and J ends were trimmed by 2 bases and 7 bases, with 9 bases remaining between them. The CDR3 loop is CASSLNRVNSPLHF. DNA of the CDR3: TGTGCCAGCAGCTTAAACAGGGTGAATTCACCCCTCCACTTT.

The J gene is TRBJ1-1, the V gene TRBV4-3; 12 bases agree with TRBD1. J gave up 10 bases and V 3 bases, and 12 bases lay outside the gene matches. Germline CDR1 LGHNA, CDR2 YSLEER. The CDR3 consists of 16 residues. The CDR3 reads CASSQGVPGQGARAFF. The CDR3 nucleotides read TGCGCCAGCAGCCAGGGGGTCCCGGGACAGGGGGCGAGAGCTTTCTTT.

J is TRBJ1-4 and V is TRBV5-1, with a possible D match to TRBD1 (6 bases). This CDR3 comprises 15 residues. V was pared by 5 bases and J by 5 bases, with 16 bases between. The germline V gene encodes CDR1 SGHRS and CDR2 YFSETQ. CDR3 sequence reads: CASSVLGAQNEKLFF. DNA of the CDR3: TGCGCCAGCAGTGTCCTGGGGGCTCAGAATGAAAAACTGTTTTTT.

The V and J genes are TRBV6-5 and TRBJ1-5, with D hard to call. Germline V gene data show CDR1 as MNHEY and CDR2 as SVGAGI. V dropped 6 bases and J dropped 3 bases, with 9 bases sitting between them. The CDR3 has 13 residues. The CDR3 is CASRLTFNQPQHF. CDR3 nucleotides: TGTGCCAGCAGGTTGACATTCAATCAGCCCCAGCATTTT.

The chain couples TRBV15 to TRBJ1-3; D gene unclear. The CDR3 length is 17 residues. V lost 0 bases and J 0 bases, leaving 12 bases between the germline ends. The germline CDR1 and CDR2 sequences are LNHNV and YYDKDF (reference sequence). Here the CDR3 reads CATSREAGRRSGNTIYF. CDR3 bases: TGTGCCACCAGCAGAGAGGCAGGTCGCCGCTCTGGAAACACCATATATTTT.

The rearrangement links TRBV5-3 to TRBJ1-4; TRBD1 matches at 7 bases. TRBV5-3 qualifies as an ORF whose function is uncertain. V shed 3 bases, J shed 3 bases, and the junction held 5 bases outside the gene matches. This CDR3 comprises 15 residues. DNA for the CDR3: TGTGCCAGAAGCTACCGAGGGGGCGCTAATGAAAAACTGTTTTTT. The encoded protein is CARSYRGGANEKLFF.

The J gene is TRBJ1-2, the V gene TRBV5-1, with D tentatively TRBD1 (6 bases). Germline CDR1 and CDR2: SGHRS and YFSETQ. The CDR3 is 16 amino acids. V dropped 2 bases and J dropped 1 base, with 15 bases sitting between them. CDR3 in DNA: TGCGCCAGCAGCTTTGGTGGGGGCCGGGATAACTATGGCTACACCTTC. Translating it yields CASSFGGGRDNYGYTF.

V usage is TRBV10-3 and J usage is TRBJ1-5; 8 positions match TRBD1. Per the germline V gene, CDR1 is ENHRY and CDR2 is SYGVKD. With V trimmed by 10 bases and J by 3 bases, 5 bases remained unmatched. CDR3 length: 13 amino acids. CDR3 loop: CATRTGINQPQHF. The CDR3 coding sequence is TGTGCCACACGGACAGGGATCAATCAGCCCCAGCATTTT.